This entry lists 18 T cell receptor beta chains sequenced from one sample in a study of blood T cell repertoires in COVID-19. Using immunoSEQ multiplex PCR, the repertoire was profiled, and TCRdb retains in-frame clones only, with some absent. Of around 170,000 clones in the sample, roughly 80% are singletons; the top ten hold roughly 14%. The specimen was peripheral blood. The receptors stem from a woman of 80 years or more with acute or convalescent COVID-19.

This chain joins TRBV28 and TRBJ1-2; D remains unclear. Germline V lookup: CDR1 MDHEN, CDR2 SYDVKM. Between the trimmed V and J ends, which lost 5 bases and 0 bases, there was a span of 13 bases. The CDR3 consists of 15 residues. The CDR3 DNA reads TGTGCCAGCAGTGACCCGACACCCGCTAACTATGGCTACACCTTC. Residues: CASSDPTPANYGYTF.

This clone was detected a few times. This chain joins TRBV7-9 and TRBJ2-7; TRBD1 matches 7 bases. Germline V gene data show CDR1 as SEHNR and CDR2 as FQNEAQ (reference sequence). The CDR3 runs to 15 residues. Germline trimming cut 5 bases from V and 1 base from J; bases unmatched to any gene: 8. CDR3 region: CASSGPEQGSYEQYF. The CDR3 bases are TGTGCCAGCAGCGGGCCGGAACAGGGGTCCTACGAGCAGTACTTC.

The chain carries TRBV28 and TRBJ1-5; 11 bases line up with TRBD1. Germline CDR1 MDHEN, CDR2 SYDVKM. This CDR3 contains 14 residues. The ends lost 8 bases at V and 6 bases at J; junction bases unmatched: 6. The DNA for the CDR3 is TGTGCCAGCGGGGGACAGGGGGGTTTTCAGCCCCAGCATTTT. Amino acids: CASGGQGGFQPQHF. The full variable domain, with the rest looked up from reference TRBV28 and TRBJ1-5, is DVKVTQSSRYLVKRTGEKVFLECVQDMDHENMFWYRQDPGLGLRLIYFSYDVKMKEKGDIPEGYSVSREKKERFSLILESASTNQTSMYLCASGGQGGFQPQHFGDGTRLSIL.

This clone was counted once. As DNA, the CDR3 is TGTGCCAGCAGCCGGAGCGGGGGGGCCGCCAATGAGCAGTTCTTC. Residues: CASSRSGGAANEQFF. The rearrangement joins TRBV3-1 (or the pseudogene TRBV3-2) to TRBJ2-1, with TRBD2 identical over 10 bases. Germline V CDR1 and CDR2: LGHDT, YNNKEL (reference sequence). This CDR3 region has 15 residues. The V and J ends lost 4 bases and 6 bases, in that order; junction bases with no gene match: 6.

The CDR3 reads CASGGPGRTGYGYTF. CDR3 bases: TGTGCCAGCGGAGGCCCGGGCCGGACGGGCTATGGCTACACCTTC. The J gene is TRBJ1-2, the V gene TRBV5-4; the D is unclear. From germline, CDR1 is SGHNT and CDR2 YYREEE (reference sequence). The V gene lost 7 bases and the J gene lost 4 bases, with 20 bases spanning the gap. The CDR3 is 15 amino acids. Using reference TRBV5-4 and TRBJ1-2 for the parts outside the CDR3, the full variable domain is ETGVTQSPTHLIKTRGQQVTLRCSSQSGHNTVSWYQQALGQGPQFIFQYYREEENGRGNFPPRFSGLQFPNYSSELNVNALELDDSALYLCASGGPGRTGYGYTFGSGTRLTVV.

V gene TRBV28 combines with J gene TRBJ2-5; 11 bases align to TRBD2. This CDR3 is 15 amino acids long. V trimming: 2 bases; J trimming: 5 bases; junction bases outside the gene matches: 4. CDR1 is MDHEN and CDR2 is SYDVKM in the germline V gene. CDR3 residues: CASSLAASGGETQYF. The CDR3 DNA reads TGTGCCAGCAGTTTAGCGGCTAGCGGGGGGGAGACCCAGTACTTC.

The rearrangement links TRBV5-1 to TRBJ1-3; D may be TRBD1 (5 bases). Germline assignment: CDR1 SGHRS and CDR2 YFSETQ. The V end lost 4 bases, the J end lost 2 bases, and 13 bases lay between the germline ends. This CDR3 spans 15 amino acids. CDR3 in amino acids: CASSPGGTTGNTIYF. CDR3 DNA sequence: TGCGCCAGCAGCCCGGGGGGGACTACTGGAAACACCATATATTTT. The variable domain in full, with the rest retrieved from reference TRBV5-1 and TRBJ1-3, is KAGVTQTPRYLIKTRGQQVTLSCSPISGHRSVSWYQQTPGQGLQFLFEYFSETQRNKGNFPGRFSGRQFSNSRSEMNVSTLELGDSALYLCASSPGGTTGNTIYFGEGSWLTVV.

This chain links TRBV19 with TRBJ1-1, with 8 positions matching TRBD1. The length of the CDR3 is 15 residues. The V gene end was trimmed by 5 bases and the J gene end by 1 base; junction bases not matched to a gene: 6. From germline, CDR1 is LNHDA and CDR2 SQIVND (reference sequence). CDR3 protein: CASSLPDRGNTEAFF. In DNA, the CDR3 is TGTGCCAGTAGTCTCCCCGACAGGGGGAACACTGAAGCTTTCTTT.

This clone has a handful of counts. The chain is built from TRBV11-3 and TRBJ2-1, with 10 bases lining up with TRBD1. Germline values: CDR1 SGHNT, CDR2 YENEEA. After removal of 5 bases from V and 8 bases from J, the junction contained 9 bases not matched to a gene. CDR3 length: 15 residues. The chain's CDR3 is CASSRSGQGVYEQFF. The CDR3 DNA follows: TGTGCCAGCAGCCGATCCGGACAGGGGGTGTATGAGCAGTTCTTC.

This CDR3 is CASSWRDRELVPLHF. Here the CDR3 DNA reads TGTGCCAGCAGCTGGCGGGACAGGGAACTGGTACCCCTCCACTTT. J is TRBJ1-6 and V is TRBV5-6; 9 bases are shared with TRBD1. The J segment lost 12 bases and the V segment lost 3 bases, leaving 10 bases of the junction unmatched. Germline lookup yields CDR1 SGHDT and CDR2 YYEEEE. This CDR3 is 15 amino acids long. Combining the CDR3 with reference TRBV5-6 and TRBJ1-6 gives the whole variable domain DAGVTQSPTHLIKTRGQQVTLRCSPKSGHDTVSWYQQALGQGPQFIFQYYEEEERQRGNFPDRFSGHQFPNYSSELNVNALLLGDSALYLCASSWRDRELVPLHFGNGTRLTVT.

The gene calls are TRBV3-1 (or the pseudogene TRBV3-2) and TRBJ1-6, with unresolved D. Germline V lookup: CDR1 LGHDT, CDR2 YNNKEL (reference sequence). CDR3 size: 12 residues. Deletions cut 0 bases from V and 17 bases from J, with 11 bases between. The CDR3 here is CASSQDEGSFHF. CDR3 nucleotides: TGTGCCAGCAGCCAAGATGAGGGCAGTTTCCACTTT.

The chain has TRBV7-2 and TRBJ2-4; D is perhaps TRBD2 (5 bases). The CDR3 is 14 amino acids. V was shortened by 1 base and J by 8 bases, with 12 bases between the two germline ends. Germline loops: CDR1 SGHTA, CDR2 FQGNSA. CDR3 coding DNA: TGTGCCAGCAGCTTAGTGGCGGGTATGGACATTCAGTACTTC. Translated: CASSLVAGMDIQYF.

This sequence joins TRBV5-4 and TRBJ2-5, with a tentative D call TRBD2 (6 bases). The CDR3 loop spans 13 amino acids. V was trimmed by 5 bases and J by 4 bases, leaving 12 bases between them. Germline-derived CDR1 and CDR2 are SGHNT and YYREEE (reference sequence). The CDR3 loop reads CASRRGGIETQYF. DNA for the CDR3: TGTGCCAGCAGGCGCGGAGGGATAGAGACCCAGTACTTC.

V and J are TRBV6-5 and TRBJ2-7; TRBD2 might be the D (6 bases). The ends were cut back, 0 bases at V and 0 bases at J, with 9 bases in the middle. CDR3 length: 15 residues. The V gene's germline CDR1 is MNHEY and CDR2 SVGAGI. The CDR3 DNA reads TGTGCCAGCAGTTACTCCGGGACTCTCTCCTACGAGCAGTACTTC. It specifies CASSYSGTLSYEQYF.

About this clone: Other DNA sequences in this sample translate to the same CDR3. The chain couples TRBV12-3 or TRBV12-4 to TRBJ2-3; D unresolved. The ends were cut back, 6 bases at V and 2 bases at J, with 3 bases in the middle. The CDR3 sequence is 11 residues long. The CDR3 is CASSLTDTQYF. The CDR3, as DNA: TGTGCCAGCAGCCTCACAGATACGCAGTATTTT.

The chain has TRBV29-1 and TRBJ1-4, with D possibly TRBD1 on 6 matching bases. V was clipped by 7 bases and J by 0 bases, with 6 bases between them. Germline values: CDR1 SQVTM, CDR2 ANQGSEA. The CDR3 is made up of 12 amino acids. CDR3 in amino acids: CSGTATNEKLFF. The CDR3 DNA reads TGCAGCGGGACAGCAACTAATGAAAAACTGTTTTTT.

The chain uses TRBV5-1 and TRBJ1-1; possible D gene TRBD1, 5 bases. The V end was cut by 3 bases, the J end by 6 bases, with 9 bases between. This CDR3 has 12 residues. CDR1 is SGHRS and CDR2 is YFSETQ in the germline V gene. The CDR3 is CASSSGFAEAFF. The CDR3 DNA reads as TGCGCCAGCAGCTCAGGGTTCGCTGAAGCTTTCTTT.

The CDR3 sequence is CASSRGTSGSTDTQYF. In DNA, the CDR3 is TGTGCCAGCAGCCGAGGGACTAGCGGATCCACAGATACGCAGTATTTT. V and J are TRBV6-6 and TRBJ2-3; 11 bases are shared with TRBD2. Losses at the gene ends were 6 bases for V and 2 bases for J; bases not matched to a gene: 7. Germline CDR1 MNHNY, CDR2 SVGAGI (reference sequence). The CDR3 runs 16 residues.